The present T cell receptor (beta chain) was sequenced within a study of CD8 T cells in ankylosing spondylitis. Findings and caveats of the study: A motif of eight or nine highly homologous TCR beta variants was seen as apparently characteristic of ankylosing spondylitis blood. Peripheral blood samples showed relatively rare disease-linked clones, and these clones were CD8+. Some motif variants were previously reported in reactive arthritis synovial fluid and blood.

This clonotype has at least ten counts. Its antigen is unknown. TCRdb re-called the 5' RACE reads with MiXCR, one entry per CDR3 protein. The table shows around 300,000 distinct CDR3 sequences, with about 15% occurring only once. The TCR was taken from a male donor with ankylosing spondylitis or in good health (not recorded which). Source material: blood, either unsorted or a sorted T cell fraction (not recorded which).

DNA of the CDR3: TGCAGCGTACGACTAGCGGGGTTGACAGATACGCAGTATTTT. This gives the protein CSVRLAGLTDTQYF. The chain combines TRBV29-1 with TRBJ2-3, with 11 bases identical to TRBD2. CDR3 length: 14 amino acids. Germline V gene data show CDR1 as SQVTM and CDR2 as ANQGSEA. V gave up 6 bases and J gave up 3 bases; unmatched junction bases: 5.